The next 14 T cell receptor beta chains were all read from a single sample in a study of T-cell reconstitution after alpha-beta-depleted transplantation in children (dated by TCRdb to 2016 to 2017). Library preparation used PCR. The run used an Illumina HiSeq 2500. TCR library preparation used molecular barcoding, with unique molecular identifiers applied to normalize quantification of the TCRbeta repertoire. TCRdb reworked the public reads: Q25 trimming with fastp, MiXCR clone assembly, productive beta chains retained. Merged by CDR3 protein, the rows form single entries marked with the most common genes and DNA. The sample includes about 610,000 distinct CDR3 sequences, with roughly a tenth observed a single time. The ten largest clones take up about 4% of the sample. This material consisted of PBMCs from the stem cell graft donor, taken from the stem cell graft. All receptors come from a human donor who donated a stem cell graft to a child with acute myeloid leukemia.

This sequence joins TRBV27 and TRBJ2-5; no reliable D call. The germline CDR1 and CDR2 sequences are MNHEY and SMNVEV (reference sequence). This CDR3 is built from 13 residues. The V and J ends lost 5 bases and 3 bases respectively, with 10 bases between them. The DNA for the CDR3 is TGTGCCAGCAGTCCTTGGGAAGAAGAGACCCAGTACTTC. It is translated as CASSPWEEETQYF.

The table lists this clonotype with many counts. The gene calls are TRBV9 and TRBJ2-1, with D perhaps matching TRBD1 (5 bases). The CDR3 is made up of 15 amino acids. Germline-derived CDR1 and CDR2 are SGDLS and YYNGEE. With 0 bases removed from V and 5 bases from J, the gap between germline ends came to 12 bases. Here the CDR3 reads CASSVASGINNEQFF. The CDR3 region has the DNA TGTGCCAGCAGCGTAGCTTCAGGGATCAACAATGAGCAGTTCTTC.

At least ten counts were recorded for this clonotype. The chain recombines TRBV5-1 with TRBJ2-3, with 7 positions matching TRBD1. Germline V gives CDR1 SGHRS, CDR2 YFSETQ. V was pared by 0 bases and J by 0 bases, with 13 bases of the junction left unmatched. The CDR3 consists of 19 residues. CDR3 nucleotide sequence: TGCGCCAGCAGCTTGGGGAGACGACAGGGAGCTTTGAGCACAGATACGCAGTATTTT. It translates to CASSLGRRQGALSTDTQYF.

This clonotype was counted only a few times. V and J are TRBV7-3 and TRBJ2-3; 7 bases are a match to TRBD2. The CDR3 is made up of 16 amino acids. The junction had 7 bases not matched to a gene; V was cut back by 3 bases and J by 1 base. CDR1 is SGHTA, CDR2 FQGTGA, per germline. CDR3 protein: CASSFAVGGGTDTQYF. CDR3 nucleotide sequence: TGTGCCAGCAGCTTTGCCGTGGGAGGGGGCACAGATACGCAGTATTTT.

This clonotype was seen a handful of times. V and J are TRBV5-4 and TRBJ2-3; 11 bases are shared with TRBD2. CDR1 and CDR2 from the germline V gene are SGHNT and YYREEE (reference sequence). V was clipped by 4 bases and J by 5 bases; unmatched bases: 9. The CDR3 totals 16 residues. The CDR3 region is CASSARLAGKIDTQYF. CDR3 coding DNA: TGTGCCAGCAGCGCCCGACTAGCGGGGAAGATAGATACGCAGTATTTT.

This chain joins TRBV2 and TRBJ2-7, with 8 positions matching TRBD2. CDR1 is SNHLY and CDR2 is FYNNEI in the germline V gene. V trimming: 7 bases; J trimming: 2 bases; junction bases outside the gene matches: 10. CDR3 length equals 15 residues. The chain's CDR3 is CASTPAGDRTYEQYF. The CDR3 DNA reads as TGTGCCAGCACGCCAGCGGGAGATAGGACCTACGAGCAGTACTTC. The whole variable domain, remainder taken from reference TRBV2 and TRBJ2-7, is EPEVTQTPSHQVTQMGQEVILRCVPISNHLYFYWYRQILGQKVEFLVSFYNNEISEKSEIFDDQFSVERPDGSNFTLKIRSTKLEDSAMYFCASTPAGDRTYEQYFGPGTRLTVT.

This clonotype was counted a few times. CDR3 sequence reads: CASSFPFGSSSYEQYF. In nucleotides, the CDR3 is TGTGCCAGCAGCTTCCCGTTCGGGAGCAGCTCCTACGAGCAGTACTTC. This chain uses TRBV7-2 with TRBJ2-7, with a possible D match to TRBD2 (6 bases). CDR1 SGHTA and CDR2 FQGNSA come from the germline V gene. Trimming removed 3 bases from V and 0 bases from J, with 15 bases in between. CDR3 length: 16 amino acids.

V usage is TRBV5-1 and J usage is TRBJ2-7, with unresolved D. Germline V lookup: CDR1 SGHRS, CDR2 YFSETQ. Trimming pared 3 bases from V and 5 bases from J, leaving 15 bases between. This CDR3 comprises 14 residues. As DNA, the CDR3 is TGCGCCAGCAGCTACCACAGCGAGAAAAACGAGCAGTACTTC. Translation gives CASSYHSEKNEQYF.

The rearrangement joins TRBV29-1 to TRBJ1-3; a weak D match, TRBD1 (5 bases). This CDR3 region has 12 residues. V dropped 6 bases and J dropped 4 bases, with 10 bases sitting between them. CDR1 and CDR2 from the germline V gene are SQVTM and ANQGSEA. The DNA of the CDR3 is TGCAGCGTCCGGGACTTGGGAAACACCATATATTTT. This gives the protein CSVRDLGNTIYF.

This clonotype was found a few times. The rearrangement links TRBV5-1 to TRBJ2-7; 7 bases are shared with TRBD1. V shed 3 bases and J 6 bases; nucleotides not matched to a gene: 6. This CDR3 is 13 amino acids long. CDR1 SGHRS and CDR2 YFSETQ come from the germline V gene. The chain's CDR3 is CASSSGQAGEQYF. For the CDR3, the DNA is TGCGCCAGCAGCTCAGGACAGGCGGGCGAGCAGTACTTC. Combining the CDR3 with reference TRBV5-1 and TRBJ2-7 gives the whole variable domain KAGVTQTPRYLIKTRGQQVTLSCSPISGHRSVSWYQQTPGQGLQFLFEYFSETQRNKGNFPGRFSGRQFSNSRSEMNVSTLELGDSALYLCASSSGQAGEQYFGPGTRLTVT.

This clonotype was seen at least ten times. The J gene is TRBJ2-7, the V gene TRBV28, with 7 nucleotides matching TRBD2. V dropped 7 bases and J dropped 3; count of bases not matched to a gene: 9. The V gene's germline CDR1 is MDHEN and CDR2 SYDVKM. The CDR3 loop spans 14 amino acids. CDR3 sequence reads: CASTLAGGVYEQYF. The CDR3 region has the DNA TGTGCCAGCACCCTTGCTGGGGGGGTCTACGAGCAGTACTTC.

This clonotype was observed at least ten times. The V and J genes are TRBV5-1 and TRBJ2-5; the D gene is possibly TRBD2 (5 bases). Germline CDR1 SGHRS, CDR2 YFSETQ. The V and J ends lost 3 bases and 5 bases respectively, with 17 bases between them. The CDR3 has 15 residues. The CDR3, as DNA: TGCGCCAGCAGCTGGACCGCCGGGATCGGTGAGACCCAGTACTTC. Its protein is CASSWTAGIGETQYF.

This clonotype was counted a few times. The rearrangement joins TRBV20-1 to TRBJ2-3; the D call may be TRBD1 or TRBD2 (5 bases each). Germline-derived CDR1 and CDR2 are DFQATT and SNEGSKA (reference sequence). Trimming took off 1 base at V and 2 bases at J, with 13 bases between the two ends. CDR3 size: 15 residues. This chain's CDR3 is CSARGGAGPTDTQYF. Here the CDR3 DNA reads TGCAGTGCTAGAGGGGGAGCAGGGCCCACAGATACGCAGTATTTT.

The chain is built from TRBV7-3 and TRBJ2-5, with TRBD1 identical over 10 bases. The CDR3 loop spans 15 amino acids. With V trimmed by 5 bases and J by 4 bases, 7 bases remained unmatched. CDR1 SGHTA and CDR2 FQGTGA come from the germline V gene. This CDR3 is CASSRDRGIGETQYF. Written as DNA, the CDR3 is TGTGCCAGCAGCCGGGACAGGGGTATCGGAGAGACCCAGTACTTC.